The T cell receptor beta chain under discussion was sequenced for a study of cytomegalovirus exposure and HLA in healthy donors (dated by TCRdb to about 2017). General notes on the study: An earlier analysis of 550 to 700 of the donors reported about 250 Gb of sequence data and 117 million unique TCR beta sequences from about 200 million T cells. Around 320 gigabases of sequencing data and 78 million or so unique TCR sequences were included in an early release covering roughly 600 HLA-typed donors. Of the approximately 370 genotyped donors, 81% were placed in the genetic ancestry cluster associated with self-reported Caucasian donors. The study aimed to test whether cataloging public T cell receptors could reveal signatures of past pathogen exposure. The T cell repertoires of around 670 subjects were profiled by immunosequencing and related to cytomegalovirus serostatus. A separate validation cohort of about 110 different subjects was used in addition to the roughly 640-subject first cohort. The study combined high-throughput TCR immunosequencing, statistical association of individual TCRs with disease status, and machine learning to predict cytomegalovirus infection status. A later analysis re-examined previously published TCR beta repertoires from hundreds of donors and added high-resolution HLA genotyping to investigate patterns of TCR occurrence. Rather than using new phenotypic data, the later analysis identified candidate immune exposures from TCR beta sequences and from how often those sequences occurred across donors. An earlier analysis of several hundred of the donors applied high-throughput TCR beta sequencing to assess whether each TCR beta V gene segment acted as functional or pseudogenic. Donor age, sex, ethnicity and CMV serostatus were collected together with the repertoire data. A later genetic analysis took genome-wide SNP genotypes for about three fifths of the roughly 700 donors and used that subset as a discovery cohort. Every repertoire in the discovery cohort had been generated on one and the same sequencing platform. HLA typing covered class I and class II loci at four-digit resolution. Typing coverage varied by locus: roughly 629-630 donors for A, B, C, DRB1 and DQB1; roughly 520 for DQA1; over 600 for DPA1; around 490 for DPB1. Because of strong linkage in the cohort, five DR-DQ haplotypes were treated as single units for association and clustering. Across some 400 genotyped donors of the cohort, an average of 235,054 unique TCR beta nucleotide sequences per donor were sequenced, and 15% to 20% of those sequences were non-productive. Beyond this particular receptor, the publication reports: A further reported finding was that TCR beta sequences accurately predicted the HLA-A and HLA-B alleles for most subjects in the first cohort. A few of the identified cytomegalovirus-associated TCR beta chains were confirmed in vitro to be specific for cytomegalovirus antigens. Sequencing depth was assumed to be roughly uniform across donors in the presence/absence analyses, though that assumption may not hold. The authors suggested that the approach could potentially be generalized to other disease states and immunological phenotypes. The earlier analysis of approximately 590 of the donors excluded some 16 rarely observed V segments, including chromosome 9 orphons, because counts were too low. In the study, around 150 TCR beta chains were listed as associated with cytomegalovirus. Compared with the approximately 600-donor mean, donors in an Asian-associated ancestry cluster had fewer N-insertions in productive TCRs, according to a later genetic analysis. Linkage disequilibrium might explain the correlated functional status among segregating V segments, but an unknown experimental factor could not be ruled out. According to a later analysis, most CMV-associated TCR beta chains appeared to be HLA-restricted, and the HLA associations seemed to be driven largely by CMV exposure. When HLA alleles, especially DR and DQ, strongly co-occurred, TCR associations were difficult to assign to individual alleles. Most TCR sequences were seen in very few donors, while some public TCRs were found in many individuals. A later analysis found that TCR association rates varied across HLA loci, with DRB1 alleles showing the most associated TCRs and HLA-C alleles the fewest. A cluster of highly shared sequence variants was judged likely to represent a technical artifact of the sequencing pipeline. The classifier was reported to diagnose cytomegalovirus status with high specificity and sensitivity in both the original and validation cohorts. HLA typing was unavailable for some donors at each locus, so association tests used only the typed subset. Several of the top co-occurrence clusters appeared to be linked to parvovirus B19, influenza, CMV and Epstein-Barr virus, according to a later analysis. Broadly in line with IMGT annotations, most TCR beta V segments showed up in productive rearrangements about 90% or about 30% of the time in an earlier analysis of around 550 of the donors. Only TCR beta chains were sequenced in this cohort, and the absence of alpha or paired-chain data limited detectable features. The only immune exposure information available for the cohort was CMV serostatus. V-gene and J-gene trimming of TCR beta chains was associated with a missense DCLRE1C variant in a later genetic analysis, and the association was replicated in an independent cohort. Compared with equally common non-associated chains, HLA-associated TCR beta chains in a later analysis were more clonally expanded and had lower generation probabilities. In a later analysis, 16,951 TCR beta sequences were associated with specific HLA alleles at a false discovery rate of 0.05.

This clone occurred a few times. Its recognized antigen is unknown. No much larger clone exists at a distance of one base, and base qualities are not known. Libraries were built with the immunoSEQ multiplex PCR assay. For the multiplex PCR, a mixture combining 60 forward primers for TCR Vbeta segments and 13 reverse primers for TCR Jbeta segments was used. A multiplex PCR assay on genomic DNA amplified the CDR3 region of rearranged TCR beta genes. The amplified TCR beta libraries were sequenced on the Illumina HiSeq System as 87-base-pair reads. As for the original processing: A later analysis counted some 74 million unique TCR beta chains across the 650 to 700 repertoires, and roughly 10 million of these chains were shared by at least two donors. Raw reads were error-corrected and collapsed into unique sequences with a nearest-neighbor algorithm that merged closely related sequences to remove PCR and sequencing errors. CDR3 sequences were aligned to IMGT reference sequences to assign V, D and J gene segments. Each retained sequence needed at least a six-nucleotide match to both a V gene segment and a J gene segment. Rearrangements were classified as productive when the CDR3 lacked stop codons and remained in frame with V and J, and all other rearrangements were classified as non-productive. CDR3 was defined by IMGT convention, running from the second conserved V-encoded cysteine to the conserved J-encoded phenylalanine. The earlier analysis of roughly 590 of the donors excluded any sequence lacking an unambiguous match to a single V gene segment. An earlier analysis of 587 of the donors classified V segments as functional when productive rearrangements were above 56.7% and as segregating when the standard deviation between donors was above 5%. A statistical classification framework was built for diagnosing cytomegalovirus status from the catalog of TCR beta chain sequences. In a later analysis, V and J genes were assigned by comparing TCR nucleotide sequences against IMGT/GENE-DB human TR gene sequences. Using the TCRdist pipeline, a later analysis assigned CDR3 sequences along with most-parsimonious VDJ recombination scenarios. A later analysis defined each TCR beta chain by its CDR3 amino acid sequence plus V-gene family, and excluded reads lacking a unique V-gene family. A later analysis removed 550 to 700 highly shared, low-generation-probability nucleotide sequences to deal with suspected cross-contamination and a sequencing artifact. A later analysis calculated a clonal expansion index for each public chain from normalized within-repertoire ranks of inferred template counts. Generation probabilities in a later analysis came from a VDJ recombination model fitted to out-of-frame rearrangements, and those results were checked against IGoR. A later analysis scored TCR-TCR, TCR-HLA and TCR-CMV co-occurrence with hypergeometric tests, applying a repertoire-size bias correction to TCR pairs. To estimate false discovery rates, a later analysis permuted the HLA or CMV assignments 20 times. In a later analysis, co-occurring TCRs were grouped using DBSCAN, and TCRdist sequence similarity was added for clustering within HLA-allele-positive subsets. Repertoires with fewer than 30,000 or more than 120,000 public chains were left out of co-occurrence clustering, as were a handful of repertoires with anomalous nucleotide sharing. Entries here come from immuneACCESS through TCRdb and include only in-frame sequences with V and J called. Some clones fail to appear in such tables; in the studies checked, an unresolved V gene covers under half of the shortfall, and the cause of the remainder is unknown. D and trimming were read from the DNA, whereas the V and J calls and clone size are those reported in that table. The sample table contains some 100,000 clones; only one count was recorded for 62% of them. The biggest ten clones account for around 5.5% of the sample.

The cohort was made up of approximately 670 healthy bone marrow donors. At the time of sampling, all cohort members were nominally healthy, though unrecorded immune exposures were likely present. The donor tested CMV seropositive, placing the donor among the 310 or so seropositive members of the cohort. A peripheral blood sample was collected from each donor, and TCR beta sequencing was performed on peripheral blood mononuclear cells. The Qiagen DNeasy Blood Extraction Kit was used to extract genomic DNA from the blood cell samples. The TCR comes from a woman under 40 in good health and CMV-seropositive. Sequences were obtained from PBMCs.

The CDR3 loop reads CSVEGEQTSYEQYF. In nucleotides, the sequence is TGCAGCGTTGAAGGGGAGCAGACTAGTTACGAGCAGTACTTC. The chain links TRBV29-1 with TRBJ2-7, with TRBD2 tentatively as D gene (6 bases match). Per the germline V gene, SQVTM is the CDR1 and ANQGSEA is the CDR2. V was cut back by 1 base and J by 4 bases, leaving a gap of 14 bases between them. The CDR3 starts with the cysteine, ends with the phenylalanine, and has 14 residues. The kept DNA is CDR3 alone, 42 bases in frame from the first base.